In its sample, the clone carrying this TCR beta chain was seen once. This sample was taken from a study of CD8+CD57+ T cells in acquired aplastic anemia. Study-wide context: Mean yield of DNA from sorted CD4+ and CD8+ cells was about 3.2 ug.

All sequencing subjects had displayed CD8+CD57+ cell expansion on flow cytometry. Among the patients, none had received any therapy at the time of blood sampling. This CDR3 is built from 12 residues. CDR1 is SGHRS, CDR2 YFSETQ, per germline. V gave up 0 bases and J gave up 8 bases, with 6 bases separating them. The use of genomic DNA as template underpinned the TCR beta VDJ and CDR3 profiling. TCRdb redid the calling of the reads with MiXCR, one entry per CDR3 protein. The data contain around 500,000 distinct CDR3 sequences, approximately 33% of them singletons. This rearrangement joins TRBV5-1 to TRBJ2-1; TRBD2 is a possible D gene (5 bases). The TCR was taken from a human donor with aplastic anemia. Sequencing used sorted CD4+, CD8+, or CD8+CD57+ T cells (not recorded which) from PBMCs. The CDR3 sequence: CASSLVEDEQFF. CDR3 coding DNA: TGCGCCAGCAGCTTGGTGGAGGATGAGCAGTTCTTC. Combining the CDR3 with reference TRBV5-1 and TRBJ2-1 gives the whole variable domain KAGVTQTPRYLIKTRGQQVTLSCSPISGHRSVSWYQQTPGQGLQFLFEYFSETQRNKGNFPGRFSGRQFSNSRSEMNVSTLELGDSALYLCASSLVEDEQFFGPGTRLTVL.